Shown below are 22 T cell receptor beta chains from a single sample sequenced in a study of CD8 T cells in ankylosing spondylitis. TCRdb passed the 5' RACE reads through MiXCR, listing each CDR3 protein once. Among some 300,000 distinct CDR3 sequences listed, around 21% were seen once. Sequencing used blood, either unsorted or a sorted T cell fraction (not recorded which). Receptor source: a female donor with ankylosing spondylitis or in good health (not recorded which).

The rearrangement joins TRBV15 to TRBJ1-2, with D tentatively TRBD1 (5 bases). The V end was cut by 4 bases, the J end by 2 bases, with 14 bases between. Per the germline V gene, CDR1 is LNHNV and CDR2 is YYDKDF (reference sequence). The CDR3 has 15 residues. The CDR3 DNA follows: TGTGCCACCAGCACCGGCGTCGAGGGGAACTATGGCTACACCTTC. The encoded protein is CATSTGVEGNYGYTF.

This chain uses TRBV12-3 or TRBV12-4 with TRBJ2-4, with D tentatively TRBD2 (5 bases). This CDR3 has 14 residues. V was pared by 3 bases and J by 6 bases, with 12 bases between. The CDR3 loop is CASSFEGNGNIQYF. The CDR3 DNA is TGTGCCAGCAGTTTCGAGGGAAACGGAAACATTCAGTACTTC.

This clonotype was seen at least ten times. This rearrangement joins TRBV7-2 to TRBJ1-2, with D perhaps matching TRBD1 (6 bases). This CDR3 contains 14 residues. Trimming stripped 3 bases from V and 1 base from J, with 9 bases between. Germline CDR1 and CDR2: SGHTA and FQGNSA. DNA for the CDR3: TGTGCCAGCAGCTTCCCAGGGGTTAACTATGGCTACACCTTC. Amino acid sequence: CASSFPGVNYGYTF. Together with reference TRBV7-2 and TRBJ1-2, the CDR3 gives the full variable domain: GAGVSQSPSNKVTEKGKDVELRCDPISGHTALYWYRQSLGQGLEFLIYFQGNSAPDKSGLPSDRFSAERTGGSVSTLTIQRTQQEDSAVYLCASSFPGVNYGYTFGSGTRLTVV.

There are a few counts of this clonotype. The genes are TRBV6-6 and TRBJ2-5; D unclear. Trimming took off 3 bases at V and 7 bases at J, with 9 bases between the two ends. CDR3 length: 12 amino acids. Germline V gives CDR1 MNHNY, CDR2 SVGAGI (reference sequence). In DNA, the CDR3 is TGTGCCAGCAGTTATGGAACGGGGACCCAGTACTTC. The encoded protein is CASSYGTGTQYF.

Only a few counts were recorded for this clonotype. The rearrangement links TRBV7-2 to TRBJ1-3; tentative D call: TRBD1 (5 bases). CDR3 length: 14 residues. Per the germline V gene, CDR1 is SGHTA and CDR2 is FQGNSA. V dropped 5 bases and J dropped 4 bases, with 12 bases sitting between them. CDR3 bases: TGTGCCAGCAGCGGGGCTGGGGGAGGAAACACCATATATTTT. This gives the protein CASSGAGGGNTIYF.

In its sample, this clonotype was seen a few times. J is TRBJ2-1 and V is TRBV12-5, with TRBD2 matching 11 bases. The CDR3 has 16 residues. CDR1 is LGHNT and CDR2 is FRNRAP in the germline V gene. V lost 5 bases, J lost 5 bases, and 8 bases stayed unmatched. The CDR3 DNA follows: TGTGCTAGTGGTCTTCGACTAGCGGGAAACCACAATGAGCAGTTCTTC. Translated: CASGLRLAGNHNEQFF. Full variable domain (rest looked up from reference TRBV12-5 and TRBJ2-1): DARVTQTPRHKVTEMGQEVTMRCQPILGHNTVFWYRQTMMQGLELLAYFRNRAPLDDSGMPKDRFSAEMPDATLATLKIQPSEPRDSAVYFCASGLRLAGNHNEQFFGPGTRLTVL.

This clonotype was picked up a small number of times. This chain joins TRBV4-3 and TRBJ2-5; 11 bases line up with TRBD2. The junction had 10 bases not matched to a gene; V was cut back by 0 bases and J by 4 bases. This CDR3 spans 18 amino acids. Germline V gene data show CDR1 as LGHNA and CDR2 as YSLEER. The CDR3 is CASSQDLTLAGEVETQYF. DNA for the CDR3: TGCGCCAGCAGCCAAGACCTCACACTAGCGGGAGAGGTAGAGACCCAGTACTTC.

The chain employs TRBV20-1 and TRBJ1-6; D not certain. Trimming left V 3 bases short and J 8 bases short, with 23 bases between. The V gene's germline CDR1 is DFQATT and CDR2 SNEGSKA (reference sequence). CDR3 length: 17 amino acids. The CDR3 is CSASALWVVNRDSPLHF. CDR3 DNA sequence: TGCAGTGCTAGCGCGCTTTGGGTGGTTAATCGTGATTCACCCCTCCACTTT.

The CDR3 region is CASSRSTEETQYF. The CDR3 DNA sequence: TGTGCCAGCAGCCGCTCCACGGAAGAGACCCAGTACTTC. The chain couples TRBV28 to TRBJ2-5; D is ambiguous. The germline V and J ends were trimmed by 6 bases and 3 bases, with 11 bases remaining between them. CDR3 size: 13 residues. The germline gives CDR1 MDHEN, CDR2 SYDVKM.

This clonotype was seen ten or more times. The chain employs TRBV20-1 and TRBJ2-5; the D gene is possibly TRBD2 (5 bases). The CDR3 runs 12 residues. Germline V lookup: CDR1 DFQATT, CDR2 SNEGSKA (reference sequence). V lost 1 base, J lost 5 bases, and 8 bases lay in between. DNA of the CDR3: TGCAGTGCTAGAGTAGCGTCGGAGACCCAGTACTTC. Translating gives CSARVASETQYF.

This clonotype was picked up a small number of times. The chain uses TRBV6-2 or TRBV6-3 and TRBJ1-5; a weak D match, TRBD1 (5 bases). Germline values: CDR1 MNHEY, CDR2 SVGEGT. This CDR3 region has 13 residues. The V gene lost 7 bases and the J gene lost 7 bases, with 14 bases spanning the gap. The CDR3 nucleotides read TGTGCCAGCAAAACAGGTTCGGGACAGCCCCAGCATTTT. Translating it yields CASKTGSGQPQHF.

V is TRBV20-1 and J is TRBJ2-5, with 7 bases aligning to TRBD2. The CDR3 length is 16 residues. Trimming cost V 6 bases and J 3 bases; bases outside gene matches: 16. Germline CDR1 DFQATT, CDR2 SNEGSKA (reference sequence). CDR3 coding DNA: TGCAGTGCCGAAAGGTGGAGCGGTGGGAGGGAAGAGACCCAGTACTTC. It encodes CSAERWSGGREETQYF.

This clonotype has at least ten counts. The chain couples TRBV12-3 or TRBV12-4 to TRBJ2-1, with 9 bases lining up with TRBD2. Trimming took 3 bases from V and 5 from J; bases not matched to a gene: 17. The CDR3 length is 19 residues. Written as DNA, the CDR3 is TGTGCCAGCAGTTTCTCCTCTGGGCTAGCGGGGCCCGCCCACAATGAGCAGTTCTTC. Residues: CASSFSSGLAGPAHNEQFF.

This rearrangement joins TRBV27 to TRBJ2-5; tentatively, D is TRBD1 (5 bases). Trimming pared 10 bases from V and 0 bases from J, leaving 24 bases between. Germline CDR1 and CDR2: MNHEY and SMNVEV (reference sequence). This CDR3 contains 17 residues. The CDR3: CATARLMRQRYQETQYF. DNA of the CDR3: TGTGCCACCGCCCGCCTTATGAGACAGAGGTACCAAGAGACCCAGTACTTC.

Ten or more counts support this clonotype. This chain uses TRBV29-1 with TRBJ2-5; D may correspond to TRBD1 or TRBD2 (5 bases each). CDR1 and CDR2 from the germline V gene are SQVTM and ANQGSEA. The CDR3 is 14 residues long. The V end lost 6 bases, the J end lost 2 bases, and 16 bases lay between the germline ends. The CDR3 is CSVSGGNAQETQYF. In DNA, the CDR3 is TGCAGCGTGTCTGGGGGTAACGCGCAAGAGACCCAGTACTTC.

This clonotype is a singleton in its sample. V and J are TRBV12-3 or TRBV12-4 and TRBJ2-5; D may match TRBD1 or TRBD2 (6 bases each). This CDR3 region has 14 residues. Trimming removed 5 bases at V and 5 bases at J, with 15 bases between. CDR3 sequence: CASSLGAGLETQYF. The CDR3 DNA follows: TGTGCCAGCAGTCTGGGGGCGGGGCTGGAGACCCAGTACTTC.

CDR3 residues: CSASPGQNYGYTF. In DNA, the CDR3 is TGCAGTGCCAGCCCGGGACAGAACTATGGCTACACCTTC. The rearrangement uses TRBV20-1 and TRBJ1-2; 7 bases agree with TRBD1. The germline V gene has CDR1 DFQATT and CDR2 SNEGSKA (reference sequence). J gave up 2 bases and V 6 bases, and 6 bases lay outside the gene matches. CDR3 length: 13 residues.

V usage is TRBV15 and J usage is TRBJ2-1; 9 positions match TRBD1. CDR3 length: 14 residues. V shed 1 base, J shed 9 bases, and the junction held 4 bases outside the gene matches. Germline V gene data show CDR1 as LNHNV and CDR2 as YYDKDF (reference sequence). As DNA, the CDR3 is TGTGCCACCAGCAGAGGTCGGACAGGGGTTGAGCAGTTCTTC. Its translation: CATSRGRTGVEQFF.

V and J are TRBV6-5 and TRBJ1-1; perhaps TRBD1 as D (6 bases). The length of the CDR3 is 18 residues. Trimming removed 4 bases from V and 7 bases from J, with 28 bases in between. CDR1 and CDR2 from the germline V gene are MNHEY and SVGAGI. CDR3 DNA: TGTGCCAGCAGTTTTAGCCAGATCGGGCAGAGGGGGGCCTATGAAGCTTTCTTT. Its translation: CASSFSQIGQRGAYEAFF.

This clonotype turned up a few times. The chain carries TRBV5-1 and TRBJ2-3, with 9 bases lining up with TRBD2. Germline CDR1 is SGHRS and CDR2 is YFSETQ. The CDR3 runs 16 residues. With V trimmed by 0 bases and J by 4 bases, 6 bases remained unmatched. CDR3 in DNA: TGCGCCAGCAGCTTGGATGGCGGGAGGGCGTCAGATACGCAGTATTTT. It encodes CASSLDGGRASDTQYF.

The table lists this clonotype with a few counts. The chain is built from TRBV15 and TRBJ2-1; 8 bases line up with TRBD2. V was pared by 0 bases and J by 0 bases, with 4 bases of the junction left unmatched. The CDR3 has 17 residues. Germline V CDR1 and CDR2: LNHNV, YYDKDF (reference sequence). In nucleotides, the CDR3 is TGTGCCACCAGCAGAGATACTAGCGGTAGCTCCTACAATGAGCAGTTCTTC. Amino acid sequence: CATSRDTSGSSYNEQFF.

The chain combines TRBV30 with TRBJ2-3; 10 bases line up with TRBD2. The CDR3 sequence is 14 residues long. V dropped 4 bases and J dropped 3; count of bases not matched to a gene: 4. Germline V lookup: CDR1 GTSNPN, CDR2 SVGIG (reference sequence). The CDR3 protein is CAWTGGLATDTQYF. The DNA of the CDR3 is TGTGCCTGGACCGGGGGACTAGCGACAGATACGCAGTATTTT.